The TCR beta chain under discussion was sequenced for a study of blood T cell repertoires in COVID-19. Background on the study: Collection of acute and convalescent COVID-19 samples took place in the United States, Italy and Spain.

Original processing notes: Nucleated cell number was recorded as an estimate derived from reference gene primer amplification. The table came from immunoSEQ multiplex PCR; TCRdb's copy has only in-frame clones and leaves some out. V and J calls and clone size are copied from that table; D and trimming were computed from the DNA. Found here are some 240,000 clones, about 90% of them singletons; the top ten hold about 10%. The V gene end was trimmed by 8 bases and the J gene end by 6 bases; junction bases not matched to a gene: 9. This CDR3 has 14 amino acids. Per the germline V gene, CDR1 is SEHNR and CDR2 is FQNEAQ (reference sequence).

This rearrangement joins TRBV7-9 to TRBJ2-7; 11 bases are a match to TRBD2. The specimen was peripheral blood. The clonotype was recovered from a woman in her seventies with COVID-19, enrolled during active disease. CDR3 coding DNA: TGTGCCAGCGCAGGGACTAGCGGAGAGGGCGAGCAGTACTTC. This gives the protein CASAGTSGEGEQYF.